What follows are 21 T cell receptor beta chains derived from one specimen sequenced in a study of molecular identifiers for immune sequencing clone quantification (dated by TCRdb to the late 2010s). The library was built by means of PCR. Instrument on record: Illumina HiSeq 4000. TCRdb handled the public reads itself, with Q25 trimming in fastp and clone calling in MiXCR, and kept productive beta chains. Every distinct CDR3 protein forms one entry, paired with its most common genes and DNA. The sample contains around 470,000 distinct CDR3 sequences, around a fifth of them found a single time. The top ten clonotypes cover 0.7% to 0.95% of the sample. Sequencing was carried out using naive CD8+ T cells from blood, with Jurkat cell RNA spiked in. The sample's cell subset or site, from its label and the paper: FACS-sorted CD8+CD4-CCR7+CD45RA+ naive T cells. The receptors here all came from a human donor in good health. Some libraries in this study had Jurkat cell RNA spiked in.

The rearrangement links TRBV6-2 or TRBV6-3 to TRBJ2-5; D unclear. Deletions cut 8 bases from V and 3 bases from J, with 13 bases between. Per the germline V gene, CDR1 is MNHEY and CDR2 is SVGEGT. The CDR3 totals 13 residues. The CDR3 reads CASSRRQEETQYF. CDR3 nucleotide sequence: TGTGCCAGCTCTAGACGGCAGGAAGAGACCCAGTACTTC.

This clonotype was seen at least ten times. In nucleotides, the CDR3 is TGTGCCAGCAGTGAGGGCGGACCCTACGAGCAGTACTTC. Residues: CASSEGGPYEQYF. The genes are TRBV6-1 and TRBJ2-7; D not certain. V lost 3 bases and J lost 2, with 8 bases in between. This CDR3 has 13 amino acids. Germline CDR1 is MNHNS and CDR2 is SASEGT.

The chain has TRBV13 and TRBJ2-2, with a possible D match to TRBD2 (6 bases). Germline-derived CDR1 and CDR2 are PRHDT and FYEKMQ (reference sequence). V lost 5 bases to trimming and J lost 0 bases, with 16 bases between them. The length of the CDR3 is 17 residues. CDR3 loop: CASSLDLASSNTGELFF. In DNA, the CDR3 is TGTGCCAGCAGCCTTGACCTAGCGTCCTCGAACACCGGGGAGCTGTTTTTT.

This clonotype was counted between two and nine times. The genes are TRBV6-5 and TRBJ1-6, with TRBD1 identical over 9 bases. Looked up from germline, CDR1 is MNHEY and CDR2 is SVGAGI. V shed 7 bases, J shed 4 bases, and the junction held 5 bases outside the gene matches. The CDR3 has 15 amino acids. CDR3 region: CASKGQGRYNSPLHF. CDR3 nucleotides: TGTGCCAGCAAGGGACAGGGCCGTTATAATTCACCCCTCCACTTT.

This clonotype appeared a few times. This chain joins TRBV4-1 and TRBJ1-3; no reliable D call. This CDR3 region has 16 residues. Germline values: CDR1 MGHRA, CDR2 YSYEKL. V lost 4 bases and J lost 0, with 13 bases in between. The CDR3 spells CASSLPGPSSGNTIYF. CDR3 DNA: TGCGCCAGCAGCCTCCCCGGGCCCAGCTCTGGAAACACCATATATTTT.

This clonotype has at least ten counts. CDR3 DNA sequence: TGTGCCAGCAGCTCGGGACTAGAAGACGAGCAGTACTTC. The encoded protein is CASSSGLEDEQYF. This rearrangement joins TRBV7-9 to TRBJ2-7; 8 nucleotides line up with TRBD2. With V trimmed by 4 bases and J by 5 bases, 4 bases remained unmatched. The CDR3 consists of 13 residues. Germline assignment: CDR1 SEHNR and CDR2 FQNEAQ (reference sequence).

J is TRBJ2-3 and V is TRBV4-3; 8 positions agree with TRBD2. The CDR3 is 18 residues long. Trimming took 0 bases from V and 4 from J; bases not matched to a gene: 12. Germline V gives CDR1 LGHNA, CDR2 YSLEER. The CDR3 DNA follows: TGCGCCAGCAGCCAAGATTACGGGCTAGCGGGCCGTTCAGATACGCAGTATTTT. Translating it yields CASSQDYGLAGRSDTQYF.

A remark on this clonotype: This could be a read error, since a much larger clone is one nucleotide away. This chain joins TRBV20-1 and TRBJ2-7; perhaps TRBD1 as D (5 bases). Germline V lookup: CDR1 DFQATT, CDR2 SNEGSKA (reference sequence). The CDR3 spans 15 residues. The CDR3 sequence: CGARTPGQGTYEQYF. CDR3 sequence (DNA): TGCGGTGCTAGGACCCCCGGGCAGGGAACCTACGAGCAGTACTTC.

This chain joins TRBV12-3 or TRBV12-4 and TRBJ2-1; a weak D match, TRBD1 (6 bases). The CDR3 length is 15 residues. V lost 6 bases, J lost 4 bases, and 16 bases lay in between. The CDR3 protein is CASRGPQGYYNEQFF. In DNA, the CDR3 is TGTGCCAGCAGGGGACCACAGGGCTATTACAATGAGCAGTTCTTC.

This clonotype was counted a few times. The rearrangement uses TRBV6-4 and TRBJ2-3; D is perhaps TRBD1 or TRBD2 (5 bases each). V lost 3 bases, J lost 1 base, and 11 bases lay in between. Germline V lookup: CDR1 MRHNA, CDR2 SNTAGT. CDR3 length: 15 amino acids. CDR3 DNA: TGTGCCAGCAGTGAGCGGGTGACAGGCACAGATACGCAGTATTTT. Translated, it gives CASSERVTGTDTQYF.

The table lists this clonotype with many counts. V is TRBV11-2 and J is TRBJ2-5, with 7 bases lining up with TRBD2. This CDR3 contains 15 residues. Germline trimming cut 2 bases from V and 2 bases from J; bases unmatched to any gene: 5. Germline values: CDR1 SGHAT, CDR2 FQNNGV. CDR3 DNA: TGTGCCAGCAGCTTATTGAGCGGGGAACAAGAGACCCAGTACTTC. This encodes CASSLLSGEQETQYF. The full variable domain, with the rest looked up from reference TRBV11-2 and TRBJ2-5, is EAGVAQSPRYKIIEKRQSVAFWCNPISGHATLYWYQQILGQGPKLLIQFQNNGVVDDSQLPKDRFSAERLKGVDSTLKIQPAKLEDSAVYLCASSLLSGEQETQYFGPGTRLLVL.

Ten or more counts support this clonotype. V is TRBV6-5 and J is TRBJ2-7, with TRBD2 identical over 8 bases. V shed 6 bases, J shed 5 bases, and the junction held 12 bases outside the gene matches. The germline V gene has CDR1 MNHEY and CDR2 SVGAGI. The CDR3 totals 15 residues. This CDR3 reads CASSTEPGGGNEQYF. The CDR3 nucleotides are TGTGCCAGCAGCACCGAGCCCGGGGGGGGGAACGAGCAGTACTTC.

Of note for this clonotype: This may come from a read error, since a much larger clone is one base off. CDR3 nucleotide sequence: TGCGCCAGCAGCCAAGAGTCCCTGGGTCAGGGGGCGGAGACCCAGTACTTC. The encoded protein is CASSQESLGQGAETQYF. The genes are TRBV4-1 and TRBJ2-5; the match to TRBD1 covers 8 bases. The CDR3 length is 17 residues. Trimming removed 0 bases from V and 5 bases from J; junction bases left unmatched: 11. CDR1 is MGHRA and CDR2 is YSYEKL in the germline V gene.

This clonotype was found many times. This chain links TRBV2 with TRBJ2-7; possibly TRBD1 or TRBD2 for D (5 bases each). V was pared by 5 bases and J by 0 bases, with 14 bases between. Germline V gene data show CDR1 as SNHLY and CDR2 as FYNNEI. The CDR3 totals 15 residues. CDR3 sequence (DNA): TGTGCCAGCAGTAAAGGGACGGCGAGCTCCTACGAGCAGTACTTC. This gives the protein CASSKGTASSYEQYF.

A word on this clonotype: A much larger clone sits a single nucleotide away, making a read error possible. J is TRBJ1-1 and V is TRBV12-3 or TRBV12-4; no firm D call. This CDR3 contains 12 residues. V dropped 6 bases and J dropped 3 bases, with 8 bases sitting between them. CDR3 sequence: CASSNMDTEAFF. In DNA form, the CDR3 reads TGTGCCAGCAGCAACATGGACACTGAAGCTTTCTTT.

This clonotype has at least ten counts. This chain connects TRBV23-1 to TRBJ1-6, with D unclear. TRBV23-1 is an ORF for which the function is uncertain. Trimming shortened V by 3 bases and J by 1 base, and 7 bases separated the two germline ends. The CDR3 is 15 amino acids. DNA of the CDR3: TGCGCCAGCAGTCAGAGAGAATCCTATAATTCACCCCTCCACTTT. This encodes CASSQRESYNSPLHF.

This clonotype was recorded at least ten times. This chain links TRBV27 with TRBJ2-5, with D possibly TRBD1 on 5 matching bases. The CDR3 has 16 amino acids. V shed 3 bases and J shed 0 bases, with 14 bases lying between them. The germline gives CDR1 MNHEY, CDR2 SMNVEV (reference sequence). The CDR3 loop is CASSFLGDSYQETQYF. The CDR3 nucleotides read TGTGCCAGCAGTTTTCTGGGTGACAGTTACCAAGAGACCCAGTACTTC.

The V call is TRBV11-2, the J call TRBJ2-6; TRBD1 matches at 7 bases. Germline V gene data show CDR1 as SGHAT and CDR2 as FQNNGV. J lost 1 base, V lost 1 base, and 10 bases had no gene match. This CDR3 contains 19 residues. The DNA of the CDR3 is TGTGCCAGCAGCTTAGGCGTCAGGGGGTTCGGGTCTGGGGCCAACGTCCTGACTTTC. It yields the protein CASSLGVRGFGSGANVLTF.

The V call is TRBV27, the J call TRBJ1-1; D not certain. Germline CDR1 reads MNHEY; CDR2 reads SMNVEV (reference sequence). V shed 3 bases and J shed 2 bases, with 7 bases lying between them. The length of the CDR3 is 13 residues. The CDR3 nucleotides are TGTGCCAGCAGTTTTGCGGATAACACTGAAGCTTTCTTT. It codes for CASSFADNTEAFF.

This clonotype was detected a few times. The chain couples TRBV11-2 to TRBJ2-5; D call uncertain. CDR1 SGHAT and CDR2 FQNNGV come from the germline V gene. Deletions cut 4 bases from V and 1 base from J, with 10 bases between. The CDR3 runs 14 residues. For the CDR3, the DNA is TGTGCCAGCAGCTCTCACCCCTTCCAAGAGACCCAGTACTTC. Its translation: CASSSHPFQETQYF.

This clonotype was observed at least ten times. This chain uses TRBV9 with TRBJ2-1; 10 bases are shared with TRBD2. J lost 6 bases, V lost 0 bases, and 6 bases had no gene match. Per germline, CDR1 SGDLS and CDR2 YYNGEE. This CDR3 has 16 residues. CDR3 nucleotides: TGTGCCAGCAGCGTAGCCCCTAGCGGGAGACGCAATGAGCAGTTCTTC. Its translation: CASSVAPSGRRNEQFF.